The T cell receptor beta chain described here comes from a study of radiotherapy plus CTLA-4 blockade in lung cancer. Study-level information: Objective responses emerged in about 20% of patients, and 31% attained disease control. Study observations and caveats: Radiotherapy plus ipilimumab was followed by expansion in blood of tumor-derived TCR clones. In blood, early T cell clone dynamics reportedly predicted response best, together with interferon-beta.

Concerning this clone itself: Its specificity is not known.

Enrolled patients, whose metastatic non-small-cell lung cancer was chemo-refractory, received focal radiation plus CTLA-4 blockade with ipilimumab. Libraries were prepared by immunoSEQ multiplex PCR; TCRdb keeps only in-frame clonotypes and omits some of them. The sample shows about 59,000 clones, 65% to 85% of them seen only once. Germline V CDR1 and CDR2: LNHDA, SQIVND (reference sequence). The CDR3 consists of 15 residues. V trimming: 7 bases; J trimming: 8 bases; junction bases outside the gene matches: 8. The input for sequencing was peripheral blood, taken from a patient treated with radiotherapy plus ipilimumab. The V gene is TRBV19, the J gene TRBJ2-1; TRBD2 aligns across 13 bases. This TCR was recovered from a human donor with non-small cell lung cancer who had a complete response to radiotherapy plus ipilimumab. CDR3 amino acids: CASTPAGLAGDEQFF. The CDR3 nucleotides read TGTGCCAGTACCCCCGCCGGACTAGCGGGAGATGAGCAGTTCTTC.